The 13 T cell receptor beta chains given below trace back to one sample, sequenced in a study of identical twins. TCRdb passed the 5' RACE reads through MiXCR, listing each CDR3 protein once. The sample records 200,000 to 250,000 distinct CDR3 sequences, about 7% being singletons. These data were also reused for a study on yellow fever vaccine responses in identical twins.

The specimen sequenced was memory (CD45RO+) T cells sorted from blood. The origin of the receptors is a woman under 30 in good health.

V usage is TRBV4-1 and J usage is TRBJ1-5; the D is unclear. Per the germline V gene, CDR1 is MGHRA and CDR2 is YSYEKL. V lost 0 bases to trimming and J lost 7 bases, with 10 bases between them. The CDR3 has 14 residues. CDR3 bases: TGCGCCAGCAGCCAAGAAAGAGGGAACCAGCCCCAGCATTTT. It specifies CASSQERGNQPQHF.

This clonotype was observed once. The gene calls are TRBV11-2 and TRBJ2-7, with a weak D call TRBD2 (5 bases). V dropped 1 base and J dropped 7 bases, with 17 bases sitting between them. The CDR3 totals 15 residues. Germline loops: CDR1 SGHAT, CDR2 FQNNGV. The CDR3 region has the DNA TGTGCCAGCAGCTTAGTGCCGGAACTAGGATGGGAGCAGTACTTC. It is translated as CASSLVPELGWEQYF. Variable domain in full (rest from reference TRBV11-2 and TRBJ2-7): EAGVAQSPRYKIIEKRQSVAFWCNPISGHATLYWYQQILGQGPKLLIQFQNNGVVDDSQLPKDRFSAERLKGVDSTLKIQPAKLEDSAVYLCASSLVPELGWEQYFGPGTRLTVT.

In regard to this clonotype: The junction departs from the called germline gene at one end, perhaps through a read error. The gene calls are TRBV12-5 and TRBJ2-1, with D hard to call. Germline V gene data show CDR1 as LGHNT and CDR2 as FRNRAP. This CDR3 spans 11 amino acids. The CDR3 protein is CDSGILNEQFF. The CDR3 DNA reads as TGTGATAGTGGTATCCTCAATGAGCAGTTCTTC.

This sequence joins TRBV2 and TRBJ1-1; weak D call: TRBD1 (5 bases). Trimming cost V 4 bases and J 1 base, with 7 bases left between them. This CDR3 is built from 13 residues. Looked up from germline, CDR1 is SNHLY and CDR2 is FYNNEI. The CDR3 sequence is CASSGQRNTEAFF. The CDR3 DNA is TGTGCCAGCAGTGGACAGAGGAACACTGAAGCTTTCTTT.

The rearrangement joins TRBV3-1 to TRBJ2-1, with 14 bases fitting TRBD2. The J segment lost 9 bases and the V segment lost 3 bases, leaving 4 bases of the junction unmatched. Germline CDR1 and CDR2: LGHDT and YNNKEL (reference sequence). This CDR3 spans 15 amino acids. The CDR3 protein is CASSQTSGGASEQFF. The CDR3 nucleotides read TGTGCCAGCAGCCAGACTAGCGGGGGGGCCTCTGAGCAGTTCTTC.

A few counts support this clonotype. The chain carries TRBV12-3 or TRBV12-4 and TRBJ2-6; D ambiguous. V was cut by 3 bases and J by 2 bases, with 8 bases left in between. This CDR3 region has 15 residues. The CDR3 loop reads CASSFNLPGANVLTF. The CDR3 DNA sequence: TGTGCCAGCAGTTTCAATTTGCCTGGGGCCAACGTCCTGACTTTC.

The chain joins TRBV3-1 to TRBJ1-2; a weak D match, TRBD1 (5 bases). CDR1 is LGHDT and CDR2 is YNNKEL in the germline V gene (reference sequence). This CDR3 is built from 13 residues. With 4 bases removed from V and 8 bases from J, the gap between germline ends came to 14 bases. In nucleotides, the CDR3 is TGTGCCAGCAGCCTAGCCGGGACGGTAGGCTACACCTTC. This gives the protein CASSLAGTVGYTF.

Details on this clonotype: An end of the junction differs from the germline gene, which may be a read error. The V gene is TRBV9, the J gene TRBJ2-3, with 8 bases matching TRBD1. The CDR3 is 14 amino acids. In germline, CDR1 is SGDLS, CDR2 YYNGEE. The CDR3 loop is CASSLGQGADAQYF. The CDR3 DNA is TGTGCCAGCAGCCTAGGACAGGGTGCAGATGCGCAGTATTTT. The whole variable domain, remainder taken from reference TRBV9 and TRBJ2-3, is DSGVTQTPKHLITATGQRVTLRCSPRSGDLSVYWYQQSLDQGLQFLIQYYNGEERAKGNILERFSAQQFPDLHSELNLSSLELGDSALYFCASSLGQGADAQYFGPGTRLTVL.

The rearrangement links TRBV5-1 to TRBJ1-6; TRBD1 matches 9 bases. The V segment lost 0 bases and the J segment 9 bases; nucleotides outside the gene matches: 7. Germline V lookup: CDR1 SGHRS, CDR2 YFSETQ. This CDR3 spans 16 amino acids. For the CDR3, the DNA is TGCGCCAGCAGCTTGGCCACCGGGACAGGGAGTTCACCCCTCCACTTT. Protein product: CASSLATGTGSSPLHF.

The chain is built from TRBV3-1 and TRBJ1-6; D unclear. The CDR3 has 15 amino acids. Germline CDR1 LGHDT, CDR2 YNNKEL (reference sequence). V lost 3 bases, J lost 9 bases, and 15 bases lay in between. The CDR3 DNA reads as TGTGCCAGCAGCCACCAGACGGAAAGGACTTCACCCCTCCACTTT. This sequence encodes CASSHQTERTSPLHF.

This clonotype was detected only a few times. This rearrangement joins TRBV7-4 to TRBJ2-1, with 8 bases that match TRBD1. Per germline, CDR1 SGHVT and CDR2 SQSDAQ. V lost 3 bases and J lost 1; bases outside the gene matches: 8. The CDR3 is 17 residues long. CDR3 in amino acids: CASSLGAGQESYNEQFF. The CDR3 DNA follows: TGTGCCAGCAGCTTGGGGGCGGGACAGGAGTCCTACAATGAGCAGTTCTTC.

There are a few counts of this clonotype. The gene calls are TRBV27 and TRBJ2-3, with 8 bases aligning to TRBD2. The CDR3 consists of 14 residues. Losses at the gene ends were 5 bases for V and 4 bases for J; bases not matched to a gene: 5. The V gene's germline CDR1 is MNHEY and CDR2 SMNVEV (reference sequence). The CDR3 here is CASSPPTSADTQYF. CDR3 DNA: TGTGCCAGCAGTCCACCGACTAGCGCAGATACGCAGTATTTT.

This clonotype has at least ten counts. The chain is built from TRBV5-1 and TRBJ1-2; 7 bases fit TRBD1. The V segment lost 0 bases and the J segment 4 bases; nucleotides outside the gene matches: 9. The germline V gene encodes CDR1 SGHRS and CDR2 YFSETQ. This CDR3 is built from 16 residues. The CDR3 loop reads CASSLAEAGGLYGYTF. CDR3 nucleotides: TGCGCCAGCAGCTTGGCCGAGGCAGGGGGACTCTATGGCTACACCTTC.